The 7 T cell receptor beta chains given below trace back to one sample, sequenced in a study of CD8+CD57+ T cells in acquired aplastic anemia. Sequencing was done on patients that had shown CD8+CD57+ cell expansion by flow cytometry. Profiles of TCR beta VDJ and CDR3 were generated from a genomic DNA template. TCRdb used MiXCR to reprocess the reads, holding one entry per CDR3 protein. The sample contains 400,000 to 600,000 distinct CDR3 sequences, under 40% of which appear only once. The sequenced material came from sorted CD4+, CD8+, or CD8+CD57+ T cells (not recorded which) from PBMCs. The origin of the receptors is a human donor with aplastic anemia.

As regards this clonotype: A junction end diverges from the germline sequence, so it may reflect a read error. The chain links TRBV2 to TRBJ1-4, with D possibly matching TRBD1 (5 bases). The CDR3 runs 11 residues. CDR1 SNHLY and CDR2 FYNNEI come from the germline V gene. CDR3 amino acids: CASSVPPGLVF. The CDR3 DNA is TGTGCCAGCAGCGTGCCACCGGGACTAGTTTTT.

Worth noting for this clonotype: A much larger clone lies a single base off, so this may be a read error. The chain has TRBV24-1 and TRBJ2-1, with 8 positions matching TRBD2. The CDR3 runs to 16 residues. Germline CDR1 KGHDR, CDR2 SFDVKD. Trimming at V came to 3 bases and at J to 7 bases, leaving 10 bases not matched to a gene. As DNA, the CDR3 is TGTGCCACCAGTGATACCAGCGGGGGCCACTATAATGAGCAGTTCTTC. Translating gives CATSDTSGGHYNEQFF.

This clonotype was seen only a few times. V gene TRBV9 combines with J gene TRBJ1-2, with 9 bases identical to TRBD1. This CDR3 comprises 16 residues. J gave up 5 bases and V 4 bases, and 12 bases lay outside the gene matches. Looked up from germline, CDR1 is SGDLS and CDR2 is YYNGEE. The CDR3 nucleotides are TGTGCCAGCAGCCCCCAAGGACAGGGGTCGCCTTATGGCTACACCTTC. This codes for CASSPQGQGSPYGYTF.

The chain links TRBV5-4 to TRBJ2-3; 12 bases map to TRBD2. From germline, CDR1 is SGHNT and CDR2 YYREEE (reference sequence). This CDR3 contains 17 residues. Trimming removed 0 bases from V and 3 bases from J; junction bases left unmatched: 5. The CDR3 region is CASSLELAGGPTDTQYF. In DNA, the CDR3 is TGTGCCAGCAGCTTGGAGCTAGCGGGAGGGCCAACAGATACGCAGTATTTT.

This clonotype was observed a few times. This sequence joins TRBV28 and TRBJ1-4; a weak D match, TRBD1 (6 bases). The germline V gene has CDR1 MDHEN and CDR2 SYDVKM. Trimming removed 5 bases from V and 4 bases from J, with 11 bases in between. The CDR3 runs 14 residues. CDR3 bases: TGTGCCAGCAGTATACGGACAGTTAATGAAAAACTGTTTTTT. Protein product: CASSIRTVNEKLFF.

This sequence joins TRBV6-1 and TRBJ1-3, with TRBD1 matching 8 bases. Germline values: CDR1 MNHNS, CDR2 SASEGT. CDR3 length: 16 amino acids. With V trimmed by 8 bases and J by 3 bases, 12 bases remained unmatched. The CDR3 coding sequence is TGTGCCAGCTCTCTGGGACAGGCTCTTCTTGGAAACACCATATATTTT. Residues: CASSLGQALLGNTIYF.

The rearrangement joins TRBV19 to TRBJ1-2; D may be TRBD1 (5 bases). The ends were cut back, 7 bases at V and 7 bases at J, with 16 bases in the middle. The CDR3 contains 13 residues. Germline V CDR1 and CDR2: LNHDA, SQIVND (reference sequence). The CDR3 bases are TGTGCCAGTACCTACGACAGAGGAGTTGGCTACACCTTC. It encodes CASTYDRGVGYTF.